This T cell receptor (beta chain) was captured by sequencing in a study of control samples from healthy donors and cancer patients. The CDR3 loop spans 19 amino acids. V trimming: 4 bases; J trimming: 3 bases; junction bases outside the gene matches: 15. Germline assignment: CDR1 SEHNR and CDR2 FQNEAQ (reference sequence). The method was immunoSEQ multiplex PCR; TCRdb's version includes in-frame clones alone and lacks a portion of them. The sample holds some 130,000 clones, approximately 90% seen once. The sequence was obtained from a man younger than 35 in good health. The gene calls are TRBV7-9 and TRBJ2-3; TRBD2 matches 11 bases. Material for sequencing was blood. The CDR3 nucleotides are TGTGCCAGCAGCTCCCGGGGGCTAGCGGGGGGCTACCGAACAGATACGCAGTATTTT. The encoded protein is CASSSRGLAGGYRTDTQYF.